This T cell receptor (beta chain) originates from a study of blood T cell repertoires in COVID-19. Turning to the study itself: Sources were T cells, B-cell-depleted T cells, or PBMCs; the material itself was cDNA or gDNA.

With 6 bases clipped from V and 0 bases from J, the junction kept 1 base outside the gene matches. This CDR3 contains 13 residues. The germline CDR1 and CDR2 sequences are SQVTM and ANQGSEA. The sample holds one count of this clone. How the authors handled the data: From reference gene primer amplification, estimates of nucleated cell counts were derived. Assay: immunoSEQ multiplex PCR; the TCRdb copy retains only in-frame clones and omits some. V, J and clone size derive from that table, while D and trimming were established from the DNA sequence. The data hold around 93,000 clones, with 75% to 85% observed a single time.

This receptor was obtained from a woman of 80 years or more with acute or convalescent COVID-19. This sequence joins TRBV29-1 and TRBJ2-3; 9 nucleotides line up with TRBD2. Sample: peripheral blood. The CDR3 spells CSVSGGSTDTQYF. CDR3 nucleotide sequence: TGCAGCGTGAGCGGGGGGAGCACAGATACGCAGTATTTT.